These 17 T cell receptor beta chains came from one sample sequenced in a study of blood T cell repertoires in COVID-19. Sequenced by immunoSEQ multiplex PCR; TCRdb stores in-frame clones only, minus some. The sample yields roughly 300,000 clones, 70% to 90% seen once. The sequencing input was PBMCs or T cells enriched from blood (not recorded which). The source is a woman in her twenties or thirties who had recovered from COVID-19.

The chain carries TRBV6-5 and TRBJ1-1, with TRBD1 matching 7 bases. The J segment lost 3 bases and the V segment lost 7 bases, leaving 11 bases of the junction unmatched. The CDR3 runs to 15 residues. Germline-derived CDR1 and CDR2 are MNHEY and SVGAGI. CDR3 in amino acids: CASKDIGTVDTEAFF. For the CDR3, the DNA is TGTGCCAGCAAAGACATCGGGACAGTTGACACTGAAGCTTTCTTT.

The chain recombines TRBV30 with TRBJ1-1; no firm D call. CDR1 and CDR2 from the germline V gene are GTSNPN and SVGIG (reference sequence). Trimming left V 0 bases short and J 2 bases short, with 13 bases between. CDR3 length equals 15 residues. The CDR3 sequence: CAWSVTLRSNTEAFF. The CDR3, as DNA: TGTGCCTGGAGTGTAACCCTGAGGAGTAACACTGAAGCTTTCTTT. Variable domain in full (rest from reference TRBV30 and TRBJ1-1): SQTIHQWPATLVQPVGSPLSLECTVEGTSNPNLYWYRQAAGRGLQLLFYSVGIGQISSEVPQNLSASRPQDRQFILSSKKLLLSDSGFYLCAWSVTLRSNTEAFFGQGTRLTVV.

A remark on this clone: Within the sample, other DNA sequences also encode this same CDR3. This chain connects TRBV5-6 to TRBJ2-5; D is perhaps TRBD1 (5 bases). Germline CDR1 reads SGHDT; CDR2 reads YYEEEE. The length of the CDR3 is 13 residues. Trimming left V 1 base short and J 4 bases short, with 8 bases between. The CDR3 protein is CASSLTGSETQYF. As DNA, the CDR3 is TGTGCCAGCAGCTTGACAGGATCAGAGACCCAGTACTTC.

The V call is TRBV13, the J call TRBJ2-7; 8 bases agree with TRBD2. This CDR3 region has 15 residues. V lost 3 bases, J lost 0 bases, and 4 bases stayed unmatched. The V gene's germline CDR1 is PRHDT and CDR2 FYEKMQ (reference sequence). CDR3 protein: CASSFSGTNSYEQYF. As DNA, the CDR3 is TGTGCCAGCAGCTTTAGCGGGACTAACTCCTACGAGCAGTACTTC.

The chain employs TRBV13 and TRBJ1-5; unclear D gene. Per germline, CDR1 PRHDT and CDR2 FYEKMQ (reference sequence). CDR3 length: 14 amino acids. The V end was cut by 0 bases, the J end by 7 bases, with 10 bases between. This chain's CDR3 is CASSLGHRGQPQHF. The CDR3 coding sequence is TGTGCCAGCAGCTTAGGCCATCGGGGACAGCCCCAGCATTTT. Full variable domain (missing parts from reference TRBV13 and TRBJ1-5): AAGVIQSPRHLIKEKRETATLKCYPIPRHDTVYWYQQGPGQDPQFLISFYEKMQSDKGSIPDRFSAQQFSDYHSELNMSSLELGDSALYFCASSLGHRGQPQHFGDGTRLSIL.

This rearrangement joins TRBV16 to TRBJ1-2, with 7 nucleotides matching TRBD1. V lost 4 bases and J lost 2; bases outside the gene matches: 1. This CDR3 has 13 amino acids. Germline V gene sequence: CDR1 KGHSY, CDR2 FQNENV. The CDR3 protein is CASSPGQNYGYTF. CDR3 bases: TGTGCCAGCAGCCCGGGACAGAACTATGGCTACACCTTC. Full variable domain (rest looked up from reference TRBV16 and TRBJ1-2): GEEVAQTPKHLVRGEGQKAKLYCAPIKGHSYVFWYQQVLKNEFKFLISFQNENVFDETGMPKERFSAKCLPNSPCSLEIQATKLEDSAVYFCASSPGQNYGYTFGSGTRLTVV.

This clone was detected once. The chain joins TRBV7-9 to TRBJ1-3; D is undetermined. V lost 1 base and J lost 4, with 8 bases in between. The length of the CDR3 is 14 residues. Germline lookup yields CDR1 SEHNR and CDR2 FQNEAQ (reference sequence). The CDR3 loop reads CASSLGGVGNTIYF. CDR3 sequence (DNA): TGTGCCAGCAGCTTAGGCGGAGTCGGAAACACCATATATTTT.

The J gene is TRBJ2-4, the V gene TRBV4-1, with D possibly TRBD1 on 5 matching bases. Per germline, CDR1 MGHRA and CDR2 YSYEKL. The CDR3 is 16 amino acids. Between the trimmed V and J ends, which lost 3 bases and 0 bases, there was a span of 12 bases. The CDR3 bases are TGCGCCAGCAGCCAGAATCATCAGGGAGCCAAAAACATTCAGTACTTC. Encoded protein: CASSQNHQGAKNIQYF.

The V call is TRBV2, the J call TRBJ2-1; 10 bases agree with TRBD2. V shed 5 bases and J 8 bases; nucleotides not matched to a gene: 9. From germline, CDR1 is SNHLY and CDR2 FYNNEI. There are 15 residues in the CDR3. CDR3 sequence: CASSTLAGPWYEQFF. The CDR3 DNA reads as TGTGCCAGCAGTACACTAGCGGGGCCCTGGTATGAGCAGTTCTTC.

The chain employs TRBV18 and TRBJ1-2; D is unclear. Germline CDR1 is KGHSH and CDR2 is LQKENI. This CDR3 spans 15 amino acids. V dropped 3 bases and J dropped 4 bases, with 15 bases sitting between them. In DNA form, the CDR3 reads TGTGCCAGCTCACCCAATATTGGGCAGTCCTATGGCTACACCTTC. This codes for CASSPNIGQSYGYTF.

The chain employs TRBV9 and TRBJ1-6, with TRBD1 identical over 8 bases. Unmatched junction bases numbered 3, after V lost 0 bases and J lost 7 bases. The V gene's germline CDR1 is SGDLS and CDR2 YYNGEE. The CDR3 has 15 amino acids. CDR3 DNA sequence: TGTGCCAGCAGCGTAGCACAGGGGGAGAATTCACCCCTCCACTTT. Residues: CASSVAQGENSPLHF. The full variable domain, completed using reference TRBV9 and TRBJ1-6, is DSGVTQTPKHLITATGQRVTLRCSPRSGDLSVYWYQQSLDQGLQFLIQYYNGEERAKGNILERFSAQQFPDLHSELNLSSLELGDSALYFCASSVAQGENSPLHFGNGTRLTVT.

The CDR3 nucleotides read TGTGCCAGCACTCATAACAGGGGAGCAGGGACTAATGAAAAACTGTTTTTT. Its translation is CASTHNRGAGTNEKLFF. V is TRBV7-9 and J is TRBJ1-4; 7 bases are shared with TRBD1. The CDR3 contains 17 residues. Germline-derived CDR1 and CDR2 are SEHNR and FQNEAQ (reference sequence). The J segment lost 2 bases and the V segment lost 7 bases, leaving 13 bases of the junction unmatched. Based on the CDR3 plus reference TRBV7-9 and TRBJ1-4, the full variable domain is DTGVSQNPRHKITKRGQNVTFRCDPISEHNRLYWYRQTLGQGPEFLTYFQNEAQLEKSRLLSDRFSAERPKGSFSTLEIQRTEQGDSAMYLCASTHNRGAGTNEKLFFGSGTQLSVL.

The chain recombines TRBV7-2 with TRBJ1-2; D remains ambiguous. The CDR3 covers 11 residues. The V gene's germline CDR1 is SGHTA and CDR2 FQGNSA. Trimming took off 1 base at V and 8 bases at J, with 5 bases between the two ends. This CDR3 is CASSLVMGYTF. The CDR3 DNA reads TGTGCCAGCAGCTTAGTTATGGGCTACACCTTC.

The chain is built from TRBV25-1 and TRBJ2-7, with 7 bases lining up with TRBD1. The germline gives CDR1 MGHDK, CDR2 SYGVNS. The CDR3 consists of 15 residues. V shed 4 bases, J shed 6 bases, and the junction held 12 bases outside the gene matches. CDR3 sequence: CASSAPGTERAEQYF. The CDR3 DNA is TGTGCCAGCAGTGCACCCGGGACAGAAAGGGCCGAGCAGTACTTC.

The CDR3 spells CASSHKPQGPNTEAFF. In DNA form, the CDR3 reads TGTGCCAGCAGCCATAAACCTCAGGGCCCGAACACTGAAGCTTTCTTT. This chain joins TRBV3-1 (or the pseudogene TRBV3-2) and TRBJ1-1; the D gene is possibly TRBD1 (5 bases). The CDR3 consists of 16 residues. V was cut by 3 bases and J by 1 base, with 15 bases left in between. Germline CDR1 and CDR2: LGHDT and YNNKEL (reference sequence).

V gene TRBV19 combines with J gene TRBJ1-2, with TRBD1 matching over 12 bases. Looked up from germline, CDR1 is LNHDA and CDR2 is SQIVND (reference sequence). J gave up 8 bases and V 3 bases, and 7 bases lay outside the gene matches. This CDR3 region has 15 residues. CDR3 region: CASSMQGQGAGGYTF. CDR3 coding DNA: TGTGCCAGTAGTATGCAGGGACAGGGGGCCGGCGGCTACACCTTC.

This chain uses TRBV27 with TRBJ1-4, with D possibly TRBD1 on 6 matching bases. The length of the CDR3 is 15 residues. The V gene lost 6 bases and the J gene lost 3 bases, with 14 bases spanning the gap. Germline V gene data show CDR1 as MNHEY and CDR2 as SMNVEV (reference sequence). The CDR3 DNA reads as TGTGCCAGCAGAAGATCCACAGGGTCTAATGAAAAACTGTTTTTT. As protein: CASRRSTGSNEKLFF.